Each of the 3 T cell receptor delta chains below was sequenced from the same sample in a study of gamma-delta chains in newborns, infants, children (dated by TCRdb to the late 2010s). Sequenced using an Illumina MiSeq. TCRdb processed the public reads again with the CATT caller, after which rows with matching DNA were combined. The sample table contains about 3,000 delta-chain clones; only one count was recorded for about 2.7% of them. Approximately 5.9% of the sample rests with the top ten. Source material: blood. The receptors derive from a child who was a newborn, infant or young child, either healthy, febrile or measles-vaccinated (not recorded which).

As concerns this clone: A far larger clone differs by one base, so this is likely a read error. The rearrangement uses TRDV2 and TRDJ1; D possibly corresponds to TRDD3 (5 bases). This CDR3 region has 15 residues. CDR1 and CDR2 from the germline V gene are GEAIGNYY and EKD. The germline V and J ends were trimmed by 2 bases and 0 bases, with 12 bases remaining between them. CDR3 sequence reads: CACDIVGTNTDKLIF. The CDR3 DNA is TGTGCCTGTGACATAGTGGGGACGAACACCGATAAACTCATCTTT.

This clone is classed as medium-sized. The chain recombines TRDV2 with TRDJ1; 9 nucleotides align to TRDD3. The length of the CDR3 is 16 residues. Germline CDR1 is GEAIGNYY and CDR2 is EKD. Trimming cost V 3 bases and J 0 bases; bases outside gene matches: 7. The CDR3 sequence is CACDQLGDTYTDKLIF. Written as DNA, the CDR3 is TGTGCCTGTGACCAACTGGGGGACACGTACACCGATAAACTCATCTTT.

By its share, this clone is medium-sized (0.01 to 0.1%). The chain combines TRDV2 with TRDJ2, with TRDD3 matching over 8 bases. Germline CDR1 reads GEAIGNYY; CDR2 reads EKD. V lost 0 bases, J lost 5 bases, and 1 base stayed unmatched. This CDR3 region has 14 residues. The CDR3 region is CACDTVGDTAQLFF. CDR3 sequence (DNA): TGTGCCTGTGACACCGTGGGGGATACAGCACAACTCTTCTTT.